The 18 T cell receptor beta chains below come from one sample, sequenced in a study of blood T cell repertoires in COVID-19. Libraries were prepared by immunoSEQ multiplex PCR; TCRdb keeps only in-frame clonotypes and omits some of them. The sample records approximately 170,000 clones, about 87% being singletons. The specimen sequenced was peripheral blood. All receptors derive from a man in his sixties with acute or convalescent COVID-19.

This clone has a handful of counts. The chain is built from TRBV19 and TRBJ1-2; D uncertain. The V and J ends lost 3 bases and 4 bases respectively, with 9 bases between them. The CDR3 is 13 residues long. Germline V gives CDR1 LNHDA, CDR2 SQIVND (reference sequence). CDR3 sequence reads: CASSIGETYGYTF. For the CDR3, the DNA is TGTGCCAGTAGTATTGGGGAGACCTATGGCTACACCTTC.

The CDR3 loop is CASSLYGQRNQPQHF. In DNA, the CDR3 is TGCGCCAGCAGCCTTTACGGACAGAGAAATCAGCCCCAGCATTTT. This sequence joins TRBV5-1 and TRBJ1-5; tentative D call: TRBD1 (6 bases). Trimming left V 4 bases short and J 4 bases short, with 15 bases between. Germline CDR1 is SGHRS and CDR2 is YFSETQ. The CDR3 is 15 amino acids.

J is TRBJ2-5 and V is TRBV7-3, with 9 bases identical to TRBD1. The germline V gene encodes CDR1 SGHTA and CDR2 FQGTGA. Trimming at V came to 5 bases and at J to 1 base, leaving 5 bases not matched to a gene. CDR3 length: 15 residues. CDR3: CASSPTGGSQETQYF. The CDR3 bases are TGTGCCAGCAGCCCGACAGGGGGGTCCCAAGAGACCCAGTACTTC.

This chain uses TRBV30 with TRBJ1-5; 8 bases are shared with TRBD1. V lost 0 bases, J lost 0 bases, and 4 bases stayed unmatched. CDR3 length: 16 amino acids. CDR1 is GTSNPN, CDR2 SVGIG, per germline (reference sequence). CDR3 amino acids: CAWSVGGQVSNQPQHF. The CDR3 region has the DNA TGTGCCTGGAGTGTAGGGGGACAGGTTAGCAATCAGCCCCAGCATTTT.

The J gene is TRBJ2-1, the V gene TRBV11-2; 9 positions agree with TRBD2. The CDR3 loop spans 17 amino acids. The trim removed 0 bases at V and 4 bases at J, leaving 7 bases unmatched. Germline loops: CDR1 SGHAT, CDR2 FQNNGV. As DNA, the CDR3 is TGTGCCAGCAGCTTAGATTTTTGGCGGGGGGGTTACAATGAGCAGTTCTTC. Amino acid sequence: CASSLDFWRGGYNEQFF.

This chain uses TRBV30 with TRBJ1-5; a weak D match, TRBD1 (6 bases). The CDR3 runs 15 residues. Per germline, CDR1 GTSNPN and CDR2 SVGIG (reference sequence). V was trimmed by 5 bases and J by 1 base, leaving 15 bases between them. The CDR3 DNA is TGTGCCTGGGCCCCGGGGGGGGCGAGCAATCAGCCCCAGCATTTT. Residues: CAWAPGGASNQPQHF.

The sample holds one count of this clone. The V call is TRBV6-5, the J call TRBJ2-3, with D perhaps TRBD2 (5 bases). Trimming took 7 bases from V and 2 from J, leaving 7 bases between them. The CDR3 has 12 amino acids. Germline CDR1 reads MNHEY; CDR2 reads SVGAGI. CDR3 sequence (DNA): TGTGCCAGCACCGGGGACACAGATACGCAGTATTTT. It encodes CASTGDTDTQYF.

V is TRBV24-1 and J is TRBJ2-5, with D tentatively TRBD2 (6 bases). V lost 1 base and J lost 2, with 7 bases in between. The CDR3 is 14 amino acids. Germline V lookup: CDR1 KGHDR, CDR2 SFDVKD. CDR3 sequence: CATSDFGLQETQYF. The DNA for the CDR3 is TGTGCCACCAGTGATTTTGGACTACAAGAGACCCAGTACTTC.

This rearrangement joins TRBV5-8 to TRBJ2-5; maybe TRBD1 (6 bases). Trimming shortened V by 2 bases and J by 1 base, and 15 bases separated the two germline ends. Germline CDR1 reads SGHTS; CDR2 reads YDEGEE. This CDR3 has 16 amino acids. CDR3 sequence (DNA): TGTGCCAGCAGCTTTGGGACAAATACTGTCCAAGAGACCCAGTACTTC. This codes for CASSFGTNTVQETQYF.

This clone was counted a few times. The CDR3 nucleotides read TGTGCCAGCAGTCTAGGGACAGGGCTTACCTACGAGCAGTACTTC. The encoded protein is CASSLGTGLTYEQYF. This chain uses TRBV27 with TRBJ2-7; 9 bases are shared with TRBD1. Looked up from germline, CDR1 is MNHEY and CDR2 is SMNVEV (reference sequence). V lost 5 bases and J lost 2; bases outside the gene matches: 7. This CDR3 contains 15 residues.

The rearrangement joins TRBV18 to TRBJ2-3, with a tentative D call TRBD1 (5 bases). Germline assignment: CDR1 KGHSH and CDR2 LQKENI. The germline V and J ends were trimmed by 6 bases and 2 bases, with 6 bases remaining between them. CDR3 length equals 12 residues. Written as DNA, the CDR3 is TGTGCCAGCTCGACAGCCACAGATACGCAGTATTTT. Residues: CASSTATDTQYF.

V and J are TRBV5-1 and TRBJ2-1, with D possibly TRBD2 on 6 matching bases. The V gene's germline CDR1 is SGHRS and CDR2 YFSETQ. This CDR3 has 15 amino acids. Trimming left V 4 bases short and J 2 bases short, with 13 bases between. The chain's CDR3 is CASSQTSFPYNEQFF. The DNA of the CDR3 is TGCGCCAGCAGCCAAACTAGCTTCCCCTACAATGAGCAGTTCTTC.

The chain couples TRBV7-3 to TRBJ2-2, with D possibly matching TRBD1 (6 bases). The CDR3 spans 13 residues. With 4 bases removed from V and 5 bases from J, the gap between germline ends came to 8 bases. Germline values: CDR1 SGHTA, CDR2 FQGTGA. The DNA for the CDR3 is TGTGCCAGCAGCTCCAGGGGAACCGGGGAGCTGTTTTTT. Translating it yields CASSSRGTGELFF.

This chain joins TRBV30 and TRBJ1-4; D might be TRBD1 (5 bases). The V and J ends lost 3 bases and 4 bases respectively, with 12 bases between them. The CDR3 spans 14 residues. Germline CDR1 and CDR2: GTSNPN and SVGIG (reference sequence). This CDR3 is CAWSAGPNNEKLFF. The CDR3 bases are TGTGCCTGGAGCGCGGGGCCAAATAATGAAAAACTGTTTTTT.

This chain joins TRBV7-2 and TRBJ1-5; 7 positions match TRBD1. Trimming removed 5 bases from V and 4 bases from J; junction bases left unmatched: 8. Germline V lookup: CDR1 SGHTA, CDR2 FQGNSA. The CDR3 covers 15 residues. The CDR3, as DNA: TGTGCCAGCAGCCCCTGGACAGGTAGTAATCAGCCCCAGCATTTT. Protein sequence: CASSPWTGSNQPQHF.

The CDR3 is CASSIIGGGYTF. Here the CDR3 DNA reads TGTGCCAGTAGTATCATCGGAGGGGGCTACACCTTC. V usage is TRBV19 and J usage is TRBJ1-2; D is unresolved. Germline V lookup: CDR1 LNHDA, CDR2 SQIVND (reference sequence). The CDR3 is made up of 12 amino acids. Trimming took off 3 bases at V and 8 bases at J, with 10 bases between the two ends.

Turning to this clone: Other DNA sequences in the same sample also yield this CDR3. The rearrangement joins TRBV3-1 (or the pseudogene TRBV3-2) to TRBJ1-3; D remains ambiguous. The CDR3 totals 14 residues. Germline V gene sequence: CDR1 LGHDT, CDR2 YNNKEL (reference sequence). Trimming shortened V by 1 base and J by 0 bases, and 4 bases separated the two germline ends. The CDR3 DNA sequence: TGTGCCAGCAGCCAAGGAGGCTCTGGAAACACCATATATTTT. Protein product: CASSQGGSGNTIYF.

This rearrangement joins TRBV18 to TRBJ1-1; the match to TRBD1 covers 7 bases. This CDR3 is built from 14 residues. Germline V gene data show CDR1 as KGHSH and CDR2 as LQKENI. V trimming: 6 bases; J trimming: 1 base; junction bases outside the gene matches: 5. For the CDR3, the DNA is TGTGCCAGCTCTCAGGGACAGCGGAACACTGAAGCTTTCTTT. Amino acid sequence: CASSQGQRNTEAFF.